This T cell receptor (beta chain) was recorded in a study of radiotherapy plus CTLA-4 blockade in lung cancer. Findings and caveats of the study: Expansion in blood of tumor-derived TCR clones was seen after radiotherapy plus ipilimumab. Early blood T cell clone dynamics, with interferon-beta, were reported to best predict response.

V lost 2 bases and J lost 2, with 10 bases in between. CDR1 SGHRS and CDR2 YFSETQ come from the germline V gene. The CDR3 extends over 14 amino acids. Clones were read by immunoSEQ multiplex PCR, and TCRdb kept only the in-frame ones, dropping some. The sample consists of around 90,000 clones, 83% of them appearing once. Alongside CTLA-4 blockade with ipilimumab, patients with chemo-refractory metastatic non-small-cell lung cancer received focal radiation. Remarks on this clone: Its target is not known.

The sample in question was peripheral blood, obtained from a patient treated with radiotherapy plus ipilimumab. The receptor comes from a human donor with non-small cell lung cancer who had stable disease on radiotherapy plus ipilimumab. The chain links TRBV5-1 to TRBJ2-5; a possible D gene is TRBD2 (5 bases). The CDR3 reads CASSFISEQETQYF. The CDR3 coding sequence is TGCGCCAGCAGCTTTATTAGCGAACAAGAGACCCAGTACTTC.